These T cell receptor beta chains were read from a single sample in a study of sequential checkpoint blockade in melanoma. Assay used: immunoSEQ multiplex PCR; TCRdb lists only in-frame clones, some missing. The data contain just over 20,000 clones, 27% of them seen just once; the ten biggest clones take up 6.7%. Sequenced material: tumor tissue (inferred from file names), taken from a patient given nivolumab and ipilimumab in sequence. The receptors come from a human donor with melanoma. CDR3s include the opening cysteine and the closing phenylalanine or tryptophan. Clone size is stated in some rows and not others, as once, few, many or a class when expanded.

j_call: TRBJ1-1
clone_size: .
v_call: TRBV9
cdr3_aa: CASIRTVNTEAFF

j_call: TRBJ2-2
clone_size: few
v_call: TRBV10-3
cdr3_aa: CAISESMTGELFF

j_call: TRBJ2-7
clone_size: many
v_call: TRBV9
cdr3_aa: CASSVGGPENYEQYF

j_call: TRBJ2-3
clone_size: few
v_call: TRBV11-1
cdr3_aa: CASSLYGTGYTDTQYF

j_call: TRBJ1-1
clone_size: .
v_call: TRBV18
cdr3_aa: CASSPGGQGNTEAFF

j_call: TRBJ2-7
clone_size: .
v_call: TRBV18
cdr3_aa: CASSPLTGNYEQYF

j_call: TRBJ2-1
clone_size: .
v_call: TRBV11-1
cdr3_aa: CASSLDRGNYNEQFF

j_call: TRBJ2-2
clone_size: .
v_call: TRBV5-1
cdr3_aa: CASSSRTGTTGELFF

j_call: TRBJ2-1
clone_size: few
v_call: TRBV15
cdr3_aa: CATGGTSGTHEQFF

j_call: TRBJ2-1
clone_size: .
v_call: TRBV16
cdr3_aa: CASSRADNSYNEQFF

j_call: TRBJ1-2
clone_size: .
v_call: TRBV11-1
cdr3_aa: CASSLNKPSNYGYTF

j_call: TRBJ2-3
clone_size: .
v_call: TRBV19
cdr3_aa: CASQVGDYPTDTQYF

j_call: TRBJ2-2
clone_size: .
v_call: TRBV19
cdr3_aa: CASNPGVLNTGELFF

j_call: TRBJ2-7
clone_size: many
v_call: TRBV23-1
cdr3_aa: CASSLAGGYEQYF

j_call: TRBJ2-7
clone_size: .
v_call: TRBV11-3
cdr3_aa: CASSLGQGGYEQYF

j_call: TRBJ2-1
clone_size: .
v_call: TRBV23-1
cdr3_aa: CASIRGPGQPRGEQFF

j_call: TRBJ1-6
clone_size: few
v_call: TRBV6-8
cdr3_aa: CASSDRGDWDSPLHF

j_call: TRBJ1-1
clone_size: few
v_call: TRBV6-8
cdr3_aa: CASTPSGGTEAFF

j_call: TRBJ2-5
clone_size: .
v_call: TRBV11-3
cdr3_aa: CASSQVSSGGAGETQYF

j_call: TRBJ1-2
clone_size: .
v_call: TRBV29-1
cdr3_aa: CSAEETGDGYTF

j_call: TRBJ1-4
clone_size: few
v_call: TRBV5-1
cdr3_aa: CASSLGGITNEKLFF

j_call: TRBJ1-2
clone_size: few
v_call: TRBV6-8
cdr3_aa: CASSYGTGVSYGYTF

j_call: TRBJ1-6
clone_size: few
v_call: TRBV18
cdr3_aa: CASSPPGPSPLHF

j_call: TRBJ1-1
clone_size: once
v_call: TRBV18
cdr3_aa: CASSPPGGGGAGTEAFF

j_call: TRBJ2-5
clone_size: many
v_call: TRBV11-3
cdr3_aa: CASSQGTVQETQYF

j_call: TRBJ1-1
clone_size: .
v_call: TRBV14
cdr3_aa: CASSRDYGFAFF

j_call: TRBJ2-1
clone_size: .
v_call: TRBV5-1
cdr3_aa: CASSLDGTSGYNEQFF

j_call: TRBJ2-5
clone_size: medium-sized
v_call: TRBV11-3
cdr3_aa: CASSLASGSKTQYF

j_call: TRBJ2-7
clone_size: .
v_call: TRBV28
cdr3_aa: CASSVPGQGSYEQYF

j_call: TRBJ2-7
clone_size: .
v_call: TRBV11-3
cdr3_aa: CASSPRITAYEQYF

j_call: TRBJ2-7
clone_size: .
v_call: TRBV28
cdr3_aa: CASSLQVGGPYEQYF

j_call: TRBJ2-1
clone_size: .
v_call: TRBV5-1
cdr3_aa: CASSLSGGSYNEQFF

j_call: TRBJ1-2
clone_size: .
v_call: TRBV11-3
cdr3_aa: CASSPETGGGSYTF

j_call: TRBJ1-2
clone_size: .
v_call: TRBV28
cdr3_aa: CASSSIKGAWRGYTF

j_call: TRBJ2-2
clone_size: few
v_call: TRBV11-3
cdr3_aa: CASSRSSGIGELFF

j_call: TRBJ1-1
clone_size: large
v_call: TRBV19
cdr3_aa: CASSMGFMDTEAFF

j_call: TRBJ2-7
clone_size: few
v_call: TRBV9
cdr3_aa: CASSGGGVYEQYF

j_call: TRBJ2-4
clone_size: few
v_call: TRBV7-5
cdr3_aa: CASSWGLEENIQYF